This is a list of T cell receptor beta chains from one sample in a study of cytomegalovirus exposure and HLA in healthy donors. TCRdb's copy holds only in-frame clones and misses some; the assay was immunoSEQ multiplex PCR. The sample comprises more than 75,000 clones, approximately 75% of which are singletons, and approximately 3.8% rests with the top ten. The sequenced material came from PBMCs. The receptor source for this set is a woman between 40 and 55 years old in good health and CMV-seronegative. The conserved cysteine and the conserved F or W are not part of the CDR3 here.

ASSVGPGRETQY	TRBJ2-5	TRBV9
ASGTSGQREY	TRBJ2-3	TRBV27
ASALQGAGPEAF	TRBJ1-1	TRBV5-8
ASSIRGQERAF	TRBJ1-1	TRBV19
ASSPAANYGYT	TRBJ1-2	TRBV14
SVKAHLRDIRNEQF	TRBJ2-1	TRBV29-1
ASSPSDSPLH	TRBJ1-6	TRBV18
AINDRQGRRHTEAF	TRBJ1-1	TRBV10-3
ASSLDRVYQPQH	TRBJ1-5	TRBV7-2
ASSREVSENTEAF	TRBJ1-1	TRBV5-1
ASSPGQPNTEAF	TRBJ1-1	TRBV18
AWAQGVGNTEAF	TRBJ1-1	TRBV30
ASSTTGTGGTEAF	TRBJ1-1	TRBV6-5
ASSYQGQKQF	TRBJ2-1	TRBV6-5
ASSKDRESGELF	TRBJ2-2	TRBV5-1
ASSAPWGEFSEKLF	TRBJ1-4	TRBV6-1
ASSPRQGAAYEQY	TRBJ2-7	TRBV6-6
ASSYRSSGGTQY	TRBJ2-7	TRBV6-5
ASSLGRTYNEQF	TRBJ2-1	TRBV7-9
AINRQVNTEAF	TRBJ1-1	TRBV10-3
ASSTDRNTEAF	TRBJ1-1	TRBV7-7
ASSLVSAGGPGKNIQY	TRBJ2-4	TRBV7-6
ASSVRQGLNEQF	TRBJ2-1	TRBV9
ASSRILGGDGYT	TRBJ1-2	TRBV7-7
ASSFYLRNTGELF	TRBJ2-2	TRBV13
ASNGGLSHGSYT	TRBJ1-2	TRBV25-1
ASSSVALAGGNSYEQY	TRBJ2-7	TRBV7-2
ASSDTDGYNQPQH	TRBJ1-5	TRBV6-1
ASSTLGQGAQPQH	TRBJ1-5	TRBV7-2
ASSQVARVENSPLN	TRBJ1-6	TRBV4-3
ASSQQGPGTNQPQH	TRBJ1-5	TRBV4-1
ASSEGAGGSYEQY	TRBJ2-7	TRBV7-8
ASMGASNSGELF	TRBJ2-2	TRBV19
ASSYGGSITEAF	TRBJ1-1	TRBV6-6
ASSPRGAGSYNEQF	TRBJ2-1	TRBV27
AWEGGILL	TRBJ1-1	TRBV30
ASSLPGEREQY	TRBJ2-7	TRBV7-9
ASSPGLQETQY	TRBJ2-5	TRBV7-2
ASSLQPGGANEQF	TRBJ2-1	TRBV9
ASSYVLSYT	TRBJ1-2	TRBV6-6
ASSQEPGTGSGYT	TRBJ1-2	TRBV4-2
ASSDASRQGTKKLF	TRBJ1-4	TRBV2
ASSSPARGGYGYT	TRBJ1-2	TRBV28
ASSSQGGGWEKLF	TRBJ1-4	TRBV7-2
ASSIGQTSEAF	TRBJ1-1	TRBV19
ASVRTGATYEQY	TRBJ2-7	TRBV2
ASMTPEDIRAPLH	TRBJ1-6	TRBV6-1
AWSSGAGTDTQY	TRBJ2-3	TRBV30
SVAYRYGYT	TRBJ1-2	TRBV29-1
ASSFGDTQY	TRBJ2-3	TRBV7-9
ASSEGATGRYGYT	TRBJ1-2	TRBV2
ASRQGLLNTDTQY	TRBJ2-3	TRBV19
ASSSRTNNEQF	TRBJ2-1	TRBV5-6
SVIGSGGLFNEQF	TRBJ2-1	TRBV29-1
ASSSGVNSPLH	TRBJ1-6	TRBV2
ASSEAGVEGNTEAF	TRBJ1-1	TRBV25-1
ASRRDRISEAF	TRBJ1-1	TRBV6-5